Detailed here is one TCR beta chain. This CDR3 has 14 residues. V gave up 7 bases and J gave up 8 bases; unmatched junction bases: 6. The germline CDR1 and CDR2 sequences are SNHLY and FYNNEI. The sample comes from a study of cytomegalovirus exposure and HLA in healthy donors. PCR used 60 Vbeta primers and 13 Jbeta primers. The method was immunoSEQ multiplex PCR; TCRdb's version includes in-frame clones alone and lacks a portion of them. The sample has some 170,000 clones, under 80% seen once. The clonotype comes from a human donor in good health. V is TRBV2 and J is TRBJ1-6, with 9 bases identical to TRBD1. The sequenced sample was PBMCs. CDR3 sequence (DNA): TGTGCCAGCAAACAGGGGGCTTGGGATTCACCCCTCCACTTT. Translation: CASKQGAWDSPLHF.